This T cell receptor (beta chain) was retrieved from a study of blood T cell repertoires in COVID-19. Background on the study: T cells, B-cell-depleted T cells, or PBMCs provided the cDNA or gDNA that served as material.

V trimming: 2 bases; J trimming: 4 bases; junction bases outside the gene matches: 9. Germline V gives CDR1 SGHRS, CDR2 YFSETQ. This CDR3 contains 17 residues. Method: immunoSEQ multiplex PCR; TCRdb's copy keeps in-frame clones and lacks some. This sample has about 190,000 clones, with approximately 78% found just once. Specimen: peripheral blood. The gene calls are TRBV5-1 and TRBJ2-1; 10 nucleotides line up with TRBD2. The receptor's source is a woman older than 75 with active or convalescent COVID-19. The CDR3 coding sequence is TGCGCCAGCAGCTTAGGGTTAGCGGGGGGCAGATACAATGAGCAGTTCTTC. It specifies CASSLGLAGGRYNEQFF.